This T cell receptor (beta chain) emerged from a study of blood T cell repertoires in COVID-19. Assay used: immunoSEQ multiplex PCR; TCRdb lists only in-frame clones, some missing. The table lists tens of thousands of clones, 90% of them singletons. Trimming removed 1 base at V and 3 bases at J, with 19 bases between. The germline gives CDR1 MGHRA, CDR2 YSYEKL. This CDR3 has 17 amino acids. The chain is built from TRBV4-1 and TRBJ2-7; D is unresolved. Sequenced sample: peripheral blood. This sequence originates from a man aged 50 to 59 with COVID-19, enrolled during active disease. Here the CDR3 reads CASSQVEGAANVYEQYF. CDR3 nucleotides: TGCGCCAGCAGCCAAGTAGAAGGAGCCGCAAACGTCTACGAGCAGTACTTC.